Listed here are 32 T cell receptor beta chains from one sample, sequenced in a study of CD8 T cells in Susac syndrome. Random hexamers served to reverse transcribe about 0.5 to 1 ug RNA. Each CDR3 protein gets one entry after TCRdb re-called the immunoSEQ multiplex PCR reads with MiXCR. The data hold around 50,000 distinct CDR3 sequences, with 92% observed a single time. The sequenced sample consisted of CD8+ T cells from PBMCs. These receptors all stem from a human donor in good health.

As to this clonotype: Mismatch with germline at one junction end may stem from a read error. In DNA, the CDR3 is TGCAGCGTTCACAACAGTATCCCTCTCTTC. Translated, it gives CSVHNSIPLF. The chain links TRBV29-1 to TRBJ1-2; D is uncertain. CDR1 is SQVTM and CDR2 is ANQGSEA in the germline V gene. The CDR3 runs 10 residues.

The CDR3 DNA is TGTGCCAGCAGTTACTACAGGGGGCACGGTGAGCAGTTCTTC. Amino acid sequence: CASSYYRGHGEQFF. This chain joins TRBV6-2 or TRBV6-3 and TRBJ2-1, with 9 bases matching TRBD1. CDR1 is MNHEY and CDR2 is SVGEGT in the germline V gene. V lost 1 base and J lost 9; bases outside the gene matches: 4. The CDR3 has 14 amino acids.

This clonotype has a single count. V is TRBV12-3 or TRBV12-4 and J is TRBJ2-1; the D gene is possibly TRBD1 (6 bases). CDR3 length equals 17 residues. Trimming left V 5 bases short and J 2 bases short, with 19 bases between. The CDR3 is CASSGGPGSDTYNEQFF. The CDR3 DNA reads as TGTGCCAGCAGTGGGGGCCCGGGTAGCGACACCTACAATGAGCAGTTCTTC.

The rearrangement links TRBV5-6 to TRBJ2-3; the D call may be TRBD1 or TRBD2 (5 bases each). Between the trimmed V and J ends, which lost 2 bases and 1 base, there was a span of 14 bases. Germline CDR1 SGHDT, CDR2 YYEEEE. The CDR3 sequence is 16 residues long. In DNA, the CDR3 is TGTGCCAGCAGCTTAGTCGGGGCGGTCGGCACAGATACGCAGTATTTT. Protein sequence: CASSLVGAVGTDTQYF.

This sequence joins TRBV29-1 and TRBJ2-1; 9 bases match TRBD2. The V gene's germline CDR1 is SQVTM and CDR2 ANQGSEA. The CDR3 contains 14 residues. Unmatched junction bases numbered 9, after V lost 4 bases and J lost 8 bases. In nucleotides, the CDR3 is TGCAGCGTTGTTGGGCGGGAGGGCCGTGATGAGCAGTTCTTC. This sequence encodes CSVVGREGRDEQFF.

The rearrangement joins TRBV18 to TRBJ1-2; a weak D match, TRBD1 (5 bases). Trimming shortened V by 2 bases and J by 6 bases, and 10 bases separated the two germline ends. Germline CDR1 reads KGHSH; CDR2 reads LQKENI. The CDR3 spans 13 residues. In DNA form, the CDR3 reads TGTGCCAGCTCACCATCAGGGTTCCATGGCTACACCTTC. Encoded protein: CASSPSGFHGYTF. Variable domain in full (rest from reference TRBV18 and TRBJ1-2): NAGVMQNPRHLVRRRGQEARLRCSPMKGHSHVYWYRQLPEEGLKFMVYLQKENIIDESGMPKERFSAEFPKEGPSILRIQQVVRGDSAAYFCASSPSGFHGYTFGSGTRLTVV.

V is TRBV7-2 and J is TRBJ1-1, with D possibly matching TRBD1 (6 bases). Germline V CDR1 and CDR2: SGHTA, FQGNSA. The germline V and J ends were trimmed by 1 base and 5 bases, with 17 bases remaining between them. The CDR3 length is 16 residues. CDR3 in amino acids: CASSLGDWTEGTEAFF. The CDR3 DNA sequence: TGTGCCAGCAGCTTAGGAGATTGGACAGAGGGTACTGAAGCTTTCTTT.

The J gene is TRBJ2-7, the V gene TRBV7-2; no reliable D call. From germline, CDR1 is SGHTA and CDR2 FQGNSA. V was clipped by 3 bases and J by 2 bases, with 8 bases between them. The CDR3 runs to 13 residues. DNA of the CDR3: TGTGCCAGCAGCTTCTCTAGAGCCTACGAGCAGTACTTC. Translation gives CASSFSRAYEQYF.

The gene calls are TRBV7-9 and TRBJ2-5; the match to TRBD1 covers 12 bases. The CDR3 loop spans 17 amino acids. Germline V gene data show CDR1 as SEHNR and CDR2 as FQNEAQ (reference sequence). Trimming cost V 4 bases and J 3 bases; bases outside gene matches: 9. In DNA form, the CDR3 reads TGTGCCAGCAGCTCGCTCCGGGACAGGGGGCGGGAAGAGACCCAGTACTTC. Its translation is CASSSLRDRGREETQYF.

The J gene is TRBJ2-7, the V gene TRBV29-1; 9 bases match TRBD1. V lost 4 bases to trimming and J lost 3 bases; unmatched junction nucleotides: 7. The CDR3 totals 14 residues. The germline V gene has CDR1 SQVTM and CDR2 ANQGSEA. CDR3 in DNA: TGCAGCGTTGTGGGACAGGGTTTCCTCTACGAGCAGTACTTC. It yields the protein CSVVGQGFLYEQYF.

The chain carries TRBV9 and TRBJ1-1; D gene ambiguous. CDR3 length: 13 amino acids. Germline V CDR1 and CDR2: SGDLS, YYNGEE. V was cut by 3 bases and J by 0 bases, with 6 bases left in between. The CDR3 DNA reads TGTGCCAGCAGCGCCGGTATGAACACTGAAGCTTTCTTT. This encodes CASSAGMNTEAFF.

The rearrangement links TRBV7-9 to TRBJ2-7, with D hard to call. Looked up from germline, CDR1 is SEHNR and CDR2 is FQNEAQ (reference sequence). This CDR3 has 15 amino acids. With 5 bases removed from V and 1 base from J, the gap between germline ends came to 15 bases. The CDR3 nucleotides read TGTGCCAGCAGCGAAGGGTCCGGTCGGTCCTACGAGCAGTACTTC. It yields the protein CASSEGSGRSYEQYF. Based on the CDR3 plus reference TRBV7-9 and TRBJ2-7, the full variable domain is DTGVSQNPRHKITKRGQNVTFRCDPISEHNRLYWYRQTLGQGPEFLTYFQNEAQLEKSRLLSDRFSAERPKGSFSTLEIQRTEQGDSAMYLCASSEGSGRSYEQYFGPGTRLTVT.

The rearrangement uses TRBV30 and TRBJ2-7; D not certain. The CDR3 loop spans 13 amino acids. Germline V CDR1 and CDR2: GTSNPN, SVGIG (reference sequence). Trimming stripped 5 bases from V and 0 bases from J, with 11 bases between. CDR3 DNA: TGTGCCTGGGCCGCGGCCACCTCCTACGAGCAGTACTTC. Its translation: CAWAAATSYEQYF.

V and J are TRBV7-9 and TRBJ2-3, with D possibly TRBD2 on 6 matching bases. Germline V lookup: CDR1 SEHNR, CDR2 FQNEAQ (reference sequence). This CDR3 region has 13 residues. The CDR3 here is CASTAGMADTQYF. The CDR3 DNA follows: TGTGCTTCCACGGCGGGAATGGCAGATACGCAGTATTTT.

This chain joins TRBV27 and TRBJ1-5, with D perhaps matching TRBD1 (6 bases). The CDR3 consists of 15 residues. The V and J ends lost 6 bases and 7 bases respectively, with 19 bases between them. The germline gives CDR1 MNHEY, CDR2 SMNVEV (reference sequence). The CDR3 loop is CASRSQGNLGQPQHF. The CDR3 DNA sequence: TGTGCCAGCAGGTCACAGGGTAACCTCGGGCAGCCCCAGCATTTT.

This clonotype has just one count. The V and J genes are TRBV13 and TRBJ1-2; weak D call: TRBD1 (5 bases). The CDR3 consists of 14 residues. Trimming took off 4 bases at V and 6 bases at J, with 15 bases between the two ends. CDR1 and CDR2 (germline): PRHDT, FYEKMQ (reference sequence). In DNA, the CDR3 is TGTGCCAGCAGCTGGGGACTCCGCCGGGATGGCTACACCTTC. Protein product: CASSWGLRRDGYTF.

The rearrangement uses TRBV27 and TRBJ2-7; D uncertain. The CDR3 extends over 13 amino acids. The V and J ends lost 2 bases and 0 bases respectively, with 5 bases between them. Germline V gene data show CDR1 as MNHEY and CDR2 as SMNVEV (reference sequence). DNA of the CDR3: TGTGCCAGCAGTTTAGGAATCTCCTACGAGCAGTACTTC. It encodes CASSLGISYEQYF.

CDR3 sequence reads: CASSFDRAYEQYF. The CDR3 DNA reads as TGCGCCAGCAGCTTCGACAGGGCCTACGAGCAGTACTTC. The chain carries TRBV5-1 and TRBJ2-7, with TRBD1 matching over 7 bases. Germline values: CDR1 SGHRS, CDR2 YFSETQ. Germline trimming cut 2 bases from V and 2 bases from J; bases unmatched to any gene: 1. CDR3 length: 13 residues. The whole variable domain, remainder taken from reference TRBV5-1 and TRBJ2-7, is KAGVTQTPRYLIKTRGQQVTLSCSPISGHRSVSWYQQTPGQGLQFLFEYFSETQRNKGNFPGRFSGRQFSNSRSEMNVSTLELGDSALYLCASSFDRAYEQYFGPGTRLTVT.

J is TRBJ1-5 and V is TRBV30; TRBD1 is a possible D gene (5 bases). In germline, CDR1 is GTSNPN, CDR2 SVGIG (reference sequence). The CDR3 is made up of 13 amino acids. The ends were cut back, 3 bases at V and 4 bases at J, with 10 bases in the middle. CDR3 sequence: CAWSEEGNQPQHF. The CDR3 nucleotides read TGTGCCTGGAGCGAAGAGGGGAATCAGCCCCAGCATTTT.

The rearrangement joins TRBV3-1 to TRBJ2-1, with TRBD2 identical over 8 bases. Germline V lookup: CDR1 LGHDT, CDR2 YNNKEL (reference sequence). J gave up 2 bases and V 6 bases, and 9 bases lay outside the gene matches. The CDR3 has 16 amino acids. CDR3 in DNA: TGTGCCAGCAGTCCTCATCTAGCGGGTCCCTACAATGAGCAGTTCTTC. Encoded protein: CASSPHLAGPYNEQFF.

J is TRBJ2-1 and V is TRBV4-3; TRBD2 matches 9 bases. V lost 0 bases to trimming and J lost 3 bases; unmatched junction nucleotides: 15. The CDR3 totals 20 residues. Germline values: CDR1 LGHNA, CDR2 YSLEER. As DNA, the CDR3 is TGCGCCAGCAGCCAAGAGGGACTAGCCTCAAAGCCCGAAGGCTACAATGAGCAGTTCTTC. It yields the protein CASSQEGLASKPEGYNEQFF.

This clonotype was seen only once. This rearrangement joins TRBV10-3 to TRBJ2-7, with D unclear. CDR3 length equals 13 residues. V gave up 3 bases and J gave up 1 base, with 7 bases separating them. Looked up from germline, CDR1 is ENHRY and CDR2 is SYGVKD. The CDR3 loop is CAISDVGSYEQYF. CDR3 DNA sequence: TGTGCCATCAGTGACGTGGGGTCCTACGAGCAGTACTTC.

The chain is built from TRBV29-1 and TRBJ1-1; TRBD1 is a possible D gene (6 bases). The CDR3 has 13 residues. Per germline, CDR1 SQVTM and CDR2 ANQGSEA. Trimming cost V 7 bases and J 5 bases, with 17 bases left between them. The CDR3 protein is CSALGGQGTEAFF. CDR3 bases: TGCAGCGCCCTTGGGGGTCAGGGGACTGAAGCTTTCTTT. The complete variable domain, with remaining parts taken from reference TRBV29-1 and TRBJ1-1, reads SAVISQKPSRDICQRGTSLTIQCQVDSQVTMMFWYRQQPGQSLTLIATANQGSEATYESGFVIDKFPISRPNLTFSTLTVSNMSPEDSSIYLCSALGGQGTEAFFGQGTRLTVV.

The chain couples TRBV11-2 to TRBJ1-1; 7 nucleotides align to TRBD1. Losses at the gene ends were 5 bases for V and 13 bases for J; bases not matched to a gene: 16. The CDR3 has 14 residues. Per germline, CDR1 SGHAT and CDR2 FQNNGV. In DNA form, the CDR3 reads TGTGCCAGCAGCCCCGGAGGGGGCTTAAAGAACGGTTTCTTT. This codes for CASSPGGGLKNGFF.

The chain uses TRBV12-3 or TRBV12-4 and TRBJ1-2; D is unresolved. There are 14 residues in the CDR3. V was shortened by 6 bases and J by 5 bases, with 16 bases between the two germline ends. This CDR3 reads CASRPSRAAYGYTF. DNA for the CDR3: TGTGCCAGCAGACCTTCCCGGGCTGCATATGGCTACACCTTC.

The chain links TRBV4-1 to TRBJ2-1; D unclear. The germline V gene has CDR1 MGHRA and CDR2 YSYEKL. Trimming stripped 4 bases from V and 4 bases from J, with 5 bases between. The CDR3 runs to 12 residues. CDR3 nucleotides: TGCGCCAGCAGCCCCGTATACAATGAGCAGTTCTTC. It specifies CASSPVYNEQFF.

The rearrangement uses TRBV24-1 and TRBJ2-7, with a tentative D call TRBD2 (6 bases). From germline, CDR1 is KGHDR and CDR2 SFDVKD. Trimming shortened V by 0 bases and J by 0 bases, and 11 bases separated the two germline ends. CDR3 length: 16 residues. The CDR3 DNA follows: TGTGCCACCAGTGATTTGGAGCGGGTGAGCTCCTACGAGCAGTACTTC. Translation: CATSDLERVSSYEQYF.

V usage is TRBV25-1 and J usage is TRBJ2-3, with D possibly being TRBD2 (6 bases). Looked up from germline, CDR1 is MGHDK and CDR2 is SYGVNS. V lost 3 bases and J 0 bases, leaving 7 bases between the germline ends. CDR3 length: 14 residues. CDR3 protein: CASSDSGSTDTQYF. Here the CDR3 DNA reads TGTGCCAGCAGTGATAGCGGTAGCACAGATACGCAGTATTTT.

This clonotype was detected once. Here the CDR3 reads CASTTRDRLNQPQHF. CDR3 coding DNA: TGTGCCAGCACTACCCGGGACAGGCTAAATCAGCCCCAGCATTTT. The chain carries TRBV12-3 or TRBV12-4 and TRBJ1-5; 8 nucleotides line up with TRBD1. V was pared by 7 bases and J by 4 bases, with 9 bases of the junction left unmatched. This CDR3 has 15 amino acids.

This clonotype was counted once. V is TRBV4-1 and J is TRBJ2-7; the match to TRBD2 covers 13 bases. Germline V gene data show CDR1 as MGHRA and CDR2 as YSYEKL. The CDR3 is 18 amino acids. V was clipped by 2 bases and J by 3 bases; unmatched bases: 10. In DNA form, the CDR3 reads TGCGCCAGCAGCCAACACTCGAGGCGGACTAGCGGGAGCTACGAGCAGTACTTC. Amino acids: CASSQHSRRTSGSYEQYF.

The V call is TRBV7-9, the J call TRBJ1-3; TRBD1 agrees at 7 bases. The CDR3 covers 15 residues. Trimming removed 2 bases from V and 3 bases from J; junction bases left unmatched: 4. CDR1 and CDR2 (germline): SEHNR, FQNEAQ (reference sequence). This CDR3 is CASSLPDRDGNTIYF. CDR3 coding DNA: TGTGCCAGCAGCTTACCAGACAGGGATGGAAACACCATATATTTT.

The CDR3: CASSMSGGRSYNEQFF. The CDR3 nucleotides are TGTGCCAGTAGTATGTCCGGCGGGAGGAGTTACAATGAGCAGTTCTTC. The rearrangement links TRBV19 to TRBJ2-1; 8 nucleotides line up with TRBD2. The CDR3 sequence is 16 residues long. Germline lookup yields CDR1 LNHDA and CDR2 SQIVND (reference sequence). V shed 3 bases and J 4 bases; nucleotides not matched to a gene: 8.